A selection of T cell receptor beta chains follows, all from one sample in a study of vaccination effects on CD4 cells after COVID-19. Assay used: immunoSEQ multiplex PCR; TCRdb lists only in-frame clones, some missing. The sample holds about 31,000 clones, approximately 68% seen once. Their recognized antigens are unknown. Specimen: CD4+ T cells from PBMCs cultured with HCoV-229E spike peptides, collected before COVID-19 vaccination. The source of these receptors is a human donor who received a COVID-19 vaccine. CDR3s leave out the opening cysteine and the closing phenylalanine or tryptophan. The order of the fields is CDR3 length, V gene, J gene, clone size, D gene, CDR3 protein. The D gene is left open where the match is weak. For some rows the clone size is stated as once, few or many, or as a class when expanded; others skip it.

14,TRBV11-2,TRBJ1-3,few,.,ASSTRQVTAGNTIY
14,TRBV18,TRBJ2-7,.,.,ASSPPLGPSSYEQY
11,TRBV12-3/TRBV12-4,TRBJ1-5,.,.,ASSSDRRQPQH
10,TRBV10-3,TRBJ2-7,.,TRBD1,AITGTGYEQY
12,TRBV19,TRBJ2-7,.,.,ASSIAGGLGEQY
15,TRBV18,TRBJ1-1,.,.,ASSPFVETRTSTEAF
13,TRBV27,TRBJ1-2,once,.,ASSPWAGANYGYT
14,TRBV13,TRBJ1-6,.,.,ASSSLEGPNNSPLH
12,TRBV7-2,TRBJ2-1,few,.,ASSLAGTYNEQF
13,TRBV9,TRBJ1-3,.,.,ASSARSASGNTIY
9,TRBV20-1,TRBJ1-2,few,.,SASGRYGYT
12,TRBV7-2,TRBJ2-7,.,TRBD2,ASSSLAGTYEQY
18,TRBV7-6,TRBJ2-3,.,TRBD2,ASSSYFQGLAGGSGDTQY
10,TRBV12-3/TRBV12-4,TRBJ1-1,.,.,ASTHPGTEAF
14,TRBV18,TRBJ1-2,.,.,ASSPTDGTSNYGYT
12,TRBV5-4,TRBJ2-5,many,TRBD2,ASSLAGPPETQY
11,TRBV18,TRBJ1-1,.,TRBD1,ASSRTGVTEAF
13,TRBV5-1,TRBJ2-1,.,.,ASSVTGTQYNEQF
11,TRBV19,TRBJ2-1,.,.,ASSAIRGNEQF
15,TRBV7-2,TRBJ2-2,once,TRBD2,ASSLSLAGARTGELF
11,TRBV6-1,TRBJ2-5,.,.,ASSEGAGETQY
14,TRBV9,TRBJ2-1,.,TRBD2,ASSVDGGISYNEQF
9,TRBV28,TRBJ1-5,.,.,ASGGYQPQH
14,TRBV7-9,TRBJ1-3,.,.,ASSLALRISGNTIY
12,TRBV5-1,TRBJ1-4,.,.,ASSQEGTNEKLF
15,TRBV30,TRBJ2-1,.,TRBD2,AWQLRGTSGFYNEQF
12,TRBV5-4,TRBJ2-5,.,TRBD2,ASSYPGGEETQY
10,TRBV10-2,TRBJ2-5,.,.,ASSAQQETQY
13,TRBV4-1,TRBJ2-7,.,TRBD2,ASSQTGTSFHEQY
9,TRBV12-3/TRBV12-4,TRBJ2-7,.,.,ASSLVGEQY
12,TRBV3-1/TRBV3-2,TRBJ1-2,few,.,ASSQGSGLYGYT
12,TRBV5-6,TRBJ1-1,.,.,ASSLRGRYTEAF
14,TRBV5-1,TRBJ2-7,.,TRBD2,ASSLGGGLAVYEQY
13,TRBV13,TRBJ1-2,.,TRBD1,ASSSGTGLGYGYT
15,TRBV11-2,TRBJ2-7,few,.,ASSLAPGQGSSYEQY
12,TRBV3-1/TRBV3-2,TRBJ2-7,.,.,ASSQVVGLHEQY
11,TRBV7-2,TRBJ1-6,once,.,ASSLTPYSPLH
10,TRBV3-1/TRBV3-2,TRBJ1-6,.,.,ASMGVNSPLH
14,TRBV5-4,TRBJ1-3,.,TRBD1,ASSLEGDRFENTIY
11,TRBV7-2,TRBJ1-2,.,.,ASTSTGLGGYT
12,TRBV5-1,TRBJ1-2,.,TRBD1,ASSSGQVNYGYT
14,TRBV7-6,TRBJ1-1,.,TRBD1,ASSSDTTGGGTEAF
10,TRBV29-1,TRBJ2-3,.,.,SVLDGTDTQY
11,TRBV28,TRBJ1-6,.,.,ALQGSRGSPLH